This is a list of T cell receptor beta chains from one sample in a study of cytomegalovirus exposure and HLA in healthy donors. Here immunoSEQ multiplex PCR was the method, and the copy in TCRdb shows in-frame clones only, minus some. This sample carries 150,000 to 200,000 clones, approximately 78% of them seen once, and the ten largest clones take less than 15%. Sequenced sample: PBMCs. The receptors here all came from a young woman in good health and CMV-seropositive. The CDR3 runs from the conserved cysteine through the conserved F or W. The order of the fields is V gene, clone size, D gene, J gene, CDR3 protein, CDR3 DNA. A D gene is named only where the DNA matches it firmly. Size tells how often a clone was seen (once, few, many) or the class of an expanded clone, and some rows leave it out.

TRBV7-9,.,.,TRBJ2-7,CASSFPDKSYEQYF,TGTGCCAGCAGCTTCCCTGACAAGTCCTACGAGCAGTACTTC
TRBV19,.,TRBD1,TRBJ1-1,CASIPTGGRQLRQAFF,TGTGCCAGTATTCCGACAGGGGGCCGTCAACTTCGCCAAGCTTTCTTT
TRBV2,.,.,TRBJ2-1,CASSAVGAEQFF,TGTGCCAGCAGTGCGGTGGGAGCTGAGCAGTTCTTC
TRBV7-9,.,TRBD1,TRBJ1-6,CASSSDRVSPLHF,TGTGCCAGCAGCTCGGACAGGGTGTCACCCCTCCACTTT
TRBV5-1,few,.,TRBJ1-2,CASSLAGDGYTF,TGCGCCAGCAGCTTGGCAGGGGATGGCTACACCTTC
TRBV7-9,.,TRBD1,TRBJ2-3,CASSPGRGFRTDTQYF,TGTGCCAGCAGCCCCGGCAGGGGGTTTAGGACAGATACGCAGTATTTT
TRBV13,.,TRBD2,TRBJ2-7,CASSLGLADSYEQYF,TGTGCCAGCAGCCTCGGACTAGCGGACTCCTACGAGCAGTACTTC
TRBV7-3,.,.,TRBJ2-3,CASSLLGGGPDTQYF,TGTGCCAGCAGCTTATTGGGGGGGGGCCCAGATACGCAGTATTTT
TRBV6-6,.,.,TRBJ1-5,CASSYDGGTPQHF,TGTGCCAGCAGTTACGACGGGGGGACGCCCCAGCATTTT
TRBV2,few,.,TRBJ1-5,CASSHGRNQPQHF,TGTGCCAGCAGCCACGGGAGGAATCAGCCCCAGCATTTT
TRBV7-9,.,TRBD1,TRBJ2-7,CASSRGGMGYEQYF,TGTGCCAGCAGCCGAGGGGGCATGGGTTACGAGCAGTACTTC
TRBV11-3,.,.,TRBJ2-1,CASSRVDNEQFF,TGTGCCAGCAGCCGGGTAGACAATGAGCAGTTCTTC
TRBV13,once,TRBD1,TRBJ1-1,CASSWTGGPDTEAFF,TGTGCCAGCAGCTGGACAGGGGGTCCGGACACTGAAGCTTTCTTT
TRBV30,.,.,TRBJ1-3,CAWSMGNSGNTIYF,TGTGCCTGGAGTATGGGCAACTCTGGAAACACCATATATTTT
TRBV6-1,.,.,TRBJ1-1,CASTYRVGTEAFF,TGTGCCAGCACCTACAGGGTCGGCACTGAAGCTTTCTTT
TRBV30,.,.,TRBJ1-6,CAWTRGSYNSPLHF,TGTGCCTGGACCAGGGGCTCCTATAATTCACCCCTCCACTTT
TRBV11-2,few,.,TRBJ1-2,CASSADRLLTF,TGTGCCAGCAGCGCCGACAGACTCTTGACCTTC
TRBV5-1,.,.,TRBJ2-7,CASSLEHTYEQYF,TGCGCCAGCAGCTTGGAACACACCTACGAGCAGTACTTC
TRBV11-2,.,TRBD2,TRBJ2-7,CASSSTSGGNYEQYF,TGTGCCAGCAGCTCTACTAGCGGGGGCAACTACGAGCAGTACTTC
TRBV7-2,once,TRBD2,TRBJ2-7,CASSLGVAGGRQQYF,TGTGCCAGCAGCTTAGGGGTAGCGGGAGGCCGACAGCAGTACTTC
TRBV4-1,.,TRBD1,TRBJ2-1,CASSPDRGTNEQFF,TGCGCCAGCAGCCCTGACAGGGGGACCAATGAGCAGTTCTTC
TRBV6-5,few,.,TRBJ2-3,CASSPSGATDTQYF,TGTGCCAGCAGCCCCAGCGGCGCCACAGATACGCAGTATTTT
TRBV27,.,TRBD1,TRBJ2-2,CASSLYGQGLSGELFF,TGTGCCAGCAGTCTTTACGGACAGGGGTTGTCCGGGGAGCTGTTTTTT
TRBV7-3,.,TRBD2,TRBJ2-3,CASSAGGYTDTQYF,TGTGCCAGCAGCGCGGGGGGGTACACAGATACGCAGTATTTT
TRBV27,.,.,TRBJ1-6,CASSFRTDGSPLHF,TGTGCCAGCAGTTTCCGGACAGACGGCTCACCCCTCCACTTT
TRBV7-2,.,.,TRBJ1-2,CASSPSQVSYGYTF,TGTGCCAGCAGCCCAAGCCAGGTTTCCTATGGCTACACCTTC
TRBV7-2,.,TRBD1,TRBJ2-7,CASSFHGTAYEQYF,TGTGCCAGCAGCTTCCACGGGACAGCCTACGAGCAGTACTTC
TRBV11-1,.,.,TRBJ1-2,CASSLKQEVTWGYTF,TGTGCCAGCAGCTTAAAACAGGAAGTGACATGGGGCTACACCTTC
TRBV5-1,.,.,TRBJ1-2,CASSLDGGDTYGYTF,TGCGCCAGCAGCTTGGACGGGGGGGACACCTATGGCTACACCTTC
TRBV2,.,TRBD1,TRBJ1-2,CASSSQGAVGGYTF,TGTGCCAGCAGTTCACAGGGGGCGGTAGGTGGCTACACCTTC
TRBV2,.,.,TRBJ2-1,CASSAPGLGTNEQFF,TGTGCCAGCAGTGCACCGGGACTTGGAACCAATGAGCAGTTCTTC
TRBV29-1,once,TRBD1,TRBJ2-7,CSVESQGSYEQYF,TGCAGCGTTGAGTCACAGGGGTCCTACGAGCAGTACTTC
TRBV6-5,.,TRBD2,TRBJ2-2,CASSLAGDGTGELFF,TGTGCCAGCAGCCTAGCGGGAGACGGCACCGGGGAGCTGTTTTTT
TRBV7-8,.,TRBD2,TRBJ2-2,CASTRLAGGTGELFF,TGTGCCAGCACACGACTAGCGGGAGGCACCGGGGAGCTGTTTTTT
TRBV2,.,.,TRBJ2-7,CASRPQRAGHEQYF,TGTGCCAGCAGGCCACAGAGGGCAGGCCACGAGCAGTACTTC
TRBV6-6,.,TRBD1,TRBJ2-7,CASSYSTGGMREQYF,TGTGCCAGCAGTTACTCGACAGGGGGCATGAGGGAGCAGTACTTC
TRBV27,.,TRBD2,TRBJ2-1,CASSLGLAGWMNEQFF,TGTGCCAGCAGTTTAGGACTAGCGGGTTGGATGAATGAGCAGTTCTTC
TRBV9,few,.,TRBJ2-6,CASSLGGGRANVLTF,TGTGCCAGCAGTCTAGGGGGGGGCCGGGCCAACGTCCTGACTTTC
TRBV29-1,.,.,TRBJ1-2,CSPSRQGGYTF,TGCAGCCCCTCCAGGCAGGGGGGCTACACCTTC
TRBV29-1,.,.,TRBJ2-1,CSSRPQGLEPEQFF,TGCAGCTCCCGTCCACAGGGCTTGGAACCGGAGCAGTTCTTC
TRBV19,.,.,TRBJ1-3,CASSIGGILGNTIYF,TGTGCCAGTAGTATTGGCGGCATCCTCGGAAACACCATATATTTT
TRBV6-1,.,.,TRBJ1-5,CASGPRNSNQPQHF,TGTGCCAGCGGGCCACGGAATAGCAATCAGCCCCAGCATTTT
TRBV10-3,once,TRBD2,TRBJ2-3,CAISDEREDTDTQYF,TGTGCCATCAGTGATGAGCGGGAGGACACAGATACGCAGTATTTT
TRBV10-3,.,TRBD1,TRBJ1-4,CAIKGGGREKLFF,TGTGCCATCAAAGGGGGCGGGCGAGAAAAACTGTTTTTT
TRBV11-2,.,.,TRBJ2-1,CASSFSVNEQFF,TGTGCCAGCAGCTTTTCTGTGAATGAGCAGTTCTTC